What follows is one TCR beta chain and its context. Its antigen is unidentified. From germline, CDR1 is MNHEY and CDR2 SVGAGI. This CDR3 spans 15 amino acids. V lost 6 bases, J lost 5 bases, and 8 bases stayed unmatched. TCRdb's copy holds only in-frame clones and misses some; the assay was immunoSEQ multiplex PCR. Among approximately 2.4 million clones listed, around 95% were seen once. The data are from a study of shared clonotypes between healthy human individuals. Study-level findings and limits: Larger estimated richness was generally seen in naive subsets than in memory subsets.

Sequenced sample: naive CD4+ T cells sorted from blood. The subset is: CD45RA+ positively selected. The gene calls are TRBV6-5 and TRBJ2-1, with 9 bases fitting TRBD2. The receptor's source is a man in his late teens or twenties in good health. CDR3 protein: CASSRGLATNNEQFF. Written as DNA, the CDR3 is TGTGCCAGCAGCCGCGGACTAGCGACAAACAATGAGCAGTTCTTC.